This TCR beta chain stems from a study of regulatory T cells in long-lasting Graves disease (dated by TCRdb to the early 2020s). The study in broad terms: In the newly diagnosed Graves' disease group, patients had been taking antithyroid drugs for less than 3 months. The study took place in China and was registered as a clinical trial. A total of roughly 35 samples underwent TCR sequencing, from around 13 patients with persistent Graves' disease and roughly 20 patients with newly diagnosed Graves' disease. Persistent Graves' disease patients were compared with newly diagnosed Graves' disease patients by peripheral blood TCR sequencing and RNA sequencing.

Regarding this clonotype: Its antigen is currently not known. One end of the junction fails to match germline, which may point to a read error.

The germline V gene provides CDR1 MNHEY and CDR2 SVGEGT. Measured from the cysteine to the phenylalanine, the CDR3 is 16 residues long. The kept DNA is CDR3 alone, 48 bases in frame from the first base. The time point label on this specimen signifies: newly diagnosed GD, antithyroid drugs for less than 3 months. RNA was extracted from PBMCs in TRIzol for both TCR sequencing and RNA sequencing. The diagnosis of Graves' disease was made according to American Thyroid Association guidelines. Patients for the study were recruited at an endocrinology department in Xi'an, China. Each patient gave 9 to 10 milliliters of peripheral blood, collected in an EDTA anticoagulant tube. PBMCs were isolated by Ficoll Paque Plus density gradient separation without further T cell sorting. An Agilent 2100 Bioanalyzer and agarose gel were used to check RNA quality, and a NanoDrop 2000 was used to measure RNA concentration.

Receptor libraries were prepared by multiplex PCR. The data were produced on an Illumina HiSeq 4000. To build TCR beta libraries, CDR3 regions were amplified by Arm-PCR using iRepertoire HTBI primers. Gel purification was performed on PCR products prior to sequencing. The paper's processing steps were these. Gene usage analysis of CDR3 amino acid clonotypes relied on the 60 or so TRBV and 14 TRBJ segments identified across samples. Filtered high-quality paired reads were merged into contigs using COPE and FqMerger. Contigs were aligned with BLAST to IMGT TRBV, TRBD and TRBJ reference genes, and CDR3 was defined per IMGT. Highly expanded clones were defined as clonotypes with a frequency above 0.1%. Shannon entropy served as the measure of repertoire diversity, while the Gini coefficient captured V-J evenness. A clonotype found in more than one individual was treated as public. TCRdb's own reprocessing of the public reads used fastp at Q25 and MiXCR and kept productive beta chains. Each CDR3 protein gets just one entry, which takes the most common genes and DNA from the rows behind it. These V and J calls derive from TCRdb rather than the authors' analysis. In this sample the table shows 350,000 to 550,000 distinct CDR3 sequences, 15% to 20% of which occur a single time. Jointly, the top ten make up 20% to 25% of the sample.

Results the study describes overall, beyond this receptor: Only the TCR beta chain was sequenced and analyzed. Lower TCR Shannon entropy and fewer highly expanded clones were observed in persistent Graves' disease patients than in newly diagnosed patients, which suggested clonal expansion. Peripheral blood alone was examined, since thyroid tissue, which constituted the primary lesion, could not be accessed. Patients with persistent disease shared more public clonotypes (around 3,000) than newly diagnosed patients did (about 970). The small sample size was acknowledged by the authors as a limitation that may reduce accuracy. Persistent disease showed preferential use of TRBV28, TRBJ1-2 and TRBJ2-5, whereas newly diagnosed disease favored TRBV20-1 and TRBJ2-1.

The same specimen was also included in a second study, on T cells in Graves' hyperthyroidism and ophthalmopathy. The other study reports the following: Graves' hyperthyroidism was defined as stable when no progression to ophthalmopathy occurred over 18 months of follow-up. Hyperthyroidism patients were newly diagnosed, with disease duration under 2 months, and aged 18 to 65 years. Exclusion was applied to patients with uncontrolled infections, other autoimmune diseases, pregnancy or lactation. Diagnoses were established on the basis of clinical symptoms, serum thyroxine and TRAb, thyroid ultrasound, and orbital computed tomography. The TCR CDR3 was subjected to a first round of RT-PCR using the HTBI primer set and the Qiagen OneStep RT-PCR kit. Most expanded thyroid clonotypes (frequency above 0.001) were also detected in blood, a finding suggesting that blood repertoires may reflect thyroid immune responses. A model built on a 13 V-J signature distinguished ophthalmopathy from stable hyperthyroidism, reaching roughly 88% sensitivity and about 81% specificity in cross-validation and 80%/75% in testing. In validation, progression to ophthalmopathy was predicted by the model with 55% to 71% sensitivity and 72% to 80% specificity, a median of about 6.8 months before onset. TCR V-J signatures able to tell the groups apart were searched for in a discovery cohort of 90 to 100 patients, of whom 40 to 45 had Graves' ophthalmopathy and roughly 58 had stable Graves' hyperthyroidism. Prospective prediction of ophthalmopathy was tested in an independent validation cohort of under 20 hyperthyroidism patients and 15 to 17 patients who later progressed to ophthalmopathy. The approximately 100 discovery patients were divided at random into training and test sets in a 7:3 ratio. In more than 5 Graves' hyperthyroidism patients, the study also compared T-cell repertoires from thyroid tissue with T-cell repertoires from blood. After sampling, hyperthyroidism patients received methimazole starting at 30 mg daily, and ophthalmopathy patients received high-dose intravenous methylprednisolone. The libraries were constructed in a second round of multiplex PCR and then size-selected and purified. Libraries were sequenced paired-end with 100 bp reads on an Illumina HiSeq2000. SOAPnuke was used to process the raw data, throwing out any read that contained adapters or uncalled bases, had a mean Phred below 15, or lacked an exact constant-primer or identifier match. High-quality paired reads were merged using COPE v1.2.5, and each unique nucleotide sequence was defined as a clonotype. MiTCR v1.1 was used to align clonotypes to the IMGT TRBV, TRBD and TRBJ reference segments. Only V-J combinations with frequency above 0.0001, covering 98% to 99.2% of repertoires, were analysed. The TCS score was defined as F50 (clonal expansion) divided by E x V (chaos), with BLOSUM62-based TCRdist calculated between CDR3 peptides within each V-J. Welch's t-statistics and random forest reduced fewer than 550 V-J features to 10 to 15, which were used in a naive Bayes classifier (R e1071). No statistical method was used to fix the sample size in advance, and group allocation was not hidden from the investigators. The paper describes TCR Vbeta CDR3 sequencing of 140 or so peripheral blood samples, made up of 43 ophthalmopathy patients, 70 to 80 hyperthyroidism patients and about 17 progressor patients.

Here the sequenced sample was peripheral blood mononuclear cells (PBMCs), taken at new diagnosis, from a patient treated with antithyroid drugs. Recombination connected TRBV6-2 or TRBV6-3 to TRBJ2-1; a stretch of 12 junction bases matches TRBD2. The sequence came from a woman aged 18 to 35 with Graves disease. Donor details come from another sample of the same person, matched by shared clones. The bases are TGTGCCAGCAGCTCCCCGACTAGCGGGAGCCCTAATGGGCAGTTCTTC. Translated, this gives CASSSPTSGSPNGQFF.